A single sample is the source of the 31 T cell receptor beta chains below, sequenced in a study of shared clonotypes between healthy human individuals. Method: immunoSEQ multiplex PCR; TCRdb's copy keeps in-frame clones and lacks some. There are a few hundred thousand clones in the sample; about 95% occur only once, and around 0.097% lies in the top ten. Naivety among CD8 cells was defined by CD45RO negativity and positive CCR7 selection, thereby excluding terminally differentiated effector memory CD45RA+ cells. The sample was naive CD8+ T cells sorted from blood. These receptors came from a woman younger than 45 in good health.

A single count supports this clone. The CDR3 sequence: CASSEAGASSGNTIYF. The CDR3 DNA is TGTGCCAGCAGTGAAGCGGGGGCTTCTTCTGGAAACACCATATATTTT. This chain connects TRBV2 to TRBJ1-3; tentatively, D is TRBD1 (6 bases). The V and J ends lost 0 bases and 1 base respectively, with 10 bases between them. Germline V gives CDR1 SNHLY, CDR2 FYNNEI. The CDR3 contains 16 residues.

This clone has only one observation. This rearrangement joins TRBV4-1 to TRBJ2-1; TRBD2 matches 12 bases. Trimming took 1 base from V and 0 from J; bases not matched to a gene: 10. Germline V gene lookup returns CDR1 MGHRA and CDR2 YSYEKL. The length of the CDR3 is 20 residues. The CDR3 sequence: CASSQAPGTSGSVSYNEQFF. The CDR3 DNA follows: TGCGCCAGCAGCCAAGCCCCCGGGACTAGCGGGTCTGTCTCCTACAATGAGCAGTTCTTC.

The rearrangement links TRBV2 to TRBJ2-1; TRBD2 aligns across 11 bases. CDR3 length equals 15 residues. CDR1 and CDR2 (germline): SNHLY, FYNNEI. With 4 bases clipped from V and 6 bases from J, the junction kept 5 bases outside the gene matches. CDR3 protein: CASSGGTSGFNEQFF. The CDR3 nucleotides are TGTGCCAGCAGTGGCGGGACTAGCGGATTCAATGAGCAGTTCTTC.

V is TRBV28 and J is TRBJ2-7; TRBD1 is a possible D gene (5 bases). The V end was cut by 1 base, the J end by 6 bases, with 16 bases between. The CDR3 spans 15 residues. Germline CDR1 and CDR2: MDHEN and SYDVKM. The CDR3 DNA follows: TGTGCCAGCAGTTTATTTGGGGCGCGGTTACTCGAGCAGTACTTC. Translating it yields CASSLFGARLLEQYF.

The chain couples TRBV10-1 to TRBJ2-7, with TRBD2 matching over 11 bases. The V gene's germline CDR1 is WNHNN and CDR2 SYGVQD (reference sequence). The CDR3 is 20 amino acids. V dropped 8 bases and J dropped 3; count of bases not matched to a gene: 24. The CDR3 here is CASAPPGTSGGGLGFYEQYF. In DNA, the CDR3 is TGCGCCAGCGCGCCCCCTGGGACTAGCGGAGGCGGATTAGGGTTCTACGAGCAGTACTTC.

CDR3 DNA sequence: TGTGCCAGCAGCCCGAGCGGGAGGGCCTACAATGAGCAGTTCTTC. It translates to CASSPSGRAYNEQFF. The V gene is TRBV7-8, the J gene TRBJ2-1; 10 positions match TRBD2. CDR1 SGHVS and CDR2 FQNEAQ come from the germline V gene. This CDR3 comprises 15 residues. V trimming: 5 bases; J trimming: 2 bases; junction bases outside the gene matches: 3.

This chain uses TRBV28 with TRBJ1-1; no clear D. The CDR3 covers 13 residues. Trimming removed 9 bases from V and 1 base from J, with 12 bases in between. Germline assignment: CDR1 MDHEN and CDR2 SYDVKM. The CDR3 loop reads CASHQDENTEAFF. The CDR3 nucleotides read TGTGCCAGTCACCAAGACGAGAACACTGAAGCTTTCTTT. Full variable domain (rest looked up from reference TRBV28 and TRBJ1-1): DVKVTQSSRYLVKRTGEKVFLECVQDMDHENMFWYRQDPGLGLRLIYFSYDVKMKEKGDIPEGYSVSREKKERFSLILESASTNQTSMYLCASHQDENTEAFFGQGTRLTVV.

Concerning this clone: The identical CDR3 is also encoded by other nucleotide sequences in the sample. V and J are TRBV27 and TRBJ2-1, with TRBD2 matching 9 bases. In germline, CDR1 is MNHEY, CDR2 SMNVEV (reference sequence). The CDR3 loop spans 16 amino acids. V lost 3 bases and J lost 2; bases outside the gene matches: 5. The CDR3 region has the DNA TGTGCCAGCAGTTTGAGTAGCGGGAGTGCCTACAATGAGCAGTTCTTC. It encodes CASSLSSGSAYNEQFF.

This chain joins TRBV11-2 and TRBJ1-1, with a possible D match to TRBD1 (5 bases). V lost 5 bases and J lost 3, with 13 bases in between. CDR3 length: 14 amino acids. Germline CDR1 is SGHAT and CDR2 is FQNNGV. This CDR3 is CASSLSGADTEAFF. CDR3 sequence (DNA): TGTGCCAGCAGCCTAAGCGGGGCAGACACTGAAGCTTTCTTT.

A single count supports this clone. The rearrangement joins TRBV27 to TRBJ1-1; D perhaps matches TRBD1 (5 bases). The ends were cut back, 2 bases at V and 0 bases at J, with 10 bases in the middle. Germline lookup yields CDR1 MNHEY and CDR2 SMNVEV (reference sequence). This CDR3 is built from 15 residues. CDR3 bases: TGTGCCAGCAGTTTAGGGGGTGGTATGAACACTGAAGCTTTCTTT. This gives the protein CASSLGGGMNTEAFF.

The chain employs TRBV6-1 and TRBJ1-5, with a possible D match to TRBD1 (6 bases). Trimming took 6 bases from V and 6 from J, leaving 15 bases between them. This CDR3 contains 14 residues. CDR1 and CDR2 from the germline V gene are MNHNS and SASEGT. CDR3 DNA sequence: TGTGCCAGCAGGGAGGGGGGGGCCGGTCAGCCCCAGCATTTT. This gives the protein CASREGGAGQPQHF.

The CDR3 spells CASSVGAGAIPQEQFF. In DNA form, the CDR3 reads TGTGCCAGCAGCGTAGGGGCAGGGGCAATCCCACAGGAGCAGTTCTTC. The chain recombines TRBV9 with TRBJ2-1, with D possibly being TRBD1 (6 bases). The CDR3 has 16 residues. Germline assignment: CDR1 SGDLS and CDR2 YYNGEE. The V gene lost 0 bases and the J gene lost 10 bases, with 20 bases spanning the gap.

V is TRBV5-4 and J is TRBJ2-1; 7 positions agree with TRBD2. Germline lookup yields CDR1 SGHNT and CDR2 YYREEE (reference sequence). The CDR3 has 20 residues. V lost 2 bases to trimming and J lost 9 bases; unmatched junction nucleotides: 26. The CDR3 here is CASSLRVGGSKRTFPGEQFF. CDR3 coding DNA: TGTGCCAGCAGCTTACGAGTCGGCGGGAGCAAGAGGACTTTCCCCGGTGAGCAGTTCTTC.

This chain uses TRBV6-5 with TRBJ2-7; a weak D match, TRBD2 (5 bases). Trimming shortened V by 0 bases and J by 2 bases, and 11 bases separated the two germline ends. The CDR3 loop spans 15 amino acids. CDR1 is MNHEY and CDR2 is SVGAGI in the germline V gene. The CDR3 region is CASSYSGLSPYEQYF. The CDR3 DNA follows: TGTGCCAGCAGTTACTCAGGACTGAGTCCCTACGAGCAGTACTTC.

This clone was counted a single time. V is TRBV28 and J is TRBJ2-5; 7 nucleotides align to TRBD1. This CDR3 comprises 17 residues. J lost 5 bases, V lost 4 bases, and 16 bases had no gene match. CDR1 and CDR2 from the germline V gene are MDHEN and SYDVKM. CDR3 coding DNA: TGTGCCAGCAGTTCAGCCATGGCAGGGGGACGGTGGGAGACCCAGTACTTC. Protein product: CASSSAMAGGRWETQYF.

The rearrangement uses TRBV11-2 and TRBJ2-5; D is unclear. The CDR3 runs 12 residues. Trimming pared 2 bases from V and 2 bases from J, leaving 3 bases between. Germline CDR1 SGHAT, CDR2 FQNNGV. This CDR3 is CASSLYQETQYF. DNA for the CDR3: TGTGCCAGCAGCTTATATCAAGAGACCCAGTACTTC.

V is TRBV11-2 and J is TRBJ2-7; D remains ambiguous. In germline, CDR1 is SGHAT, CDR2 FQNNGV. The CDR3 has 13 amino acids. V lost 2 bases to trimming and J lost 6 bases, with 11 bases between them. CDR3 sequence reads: CASSLLLRPEQYF. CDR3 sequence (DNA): TGTGCCAGCAGCTTACTTTTGAGGCCCGAGCAGTACTTC.

The CDR3, as DNA: TGTGCCAGCAGAATGGGCCCAAGGGCCTACGAGCAGTACTTC. Amino acid sequence: CASRMGPRAYEQYF. This rearrangement joins TRBV27 to TRBJ2-7; D is unresolved. CDR1 is MNHEY and CDR2 is SMNVEV in the germline V gene (reference sequence). The CDR3 is made up of 14 amino acids. The V end was cut by 6 bases, the J end by 2 bases, with 14 bases between.

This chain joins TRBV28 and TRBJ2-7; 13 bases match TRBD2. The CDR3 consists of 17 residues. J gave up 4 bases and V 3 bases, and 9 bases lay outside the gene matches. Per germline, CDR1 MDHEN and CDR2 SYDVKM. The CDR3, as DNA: TGTGCCAGCAGTTTCCTCGGACTAGCGGGAGAAAGGTACGAGCAGTACTTC. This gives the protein CASSFLGLAGERYEQYF.

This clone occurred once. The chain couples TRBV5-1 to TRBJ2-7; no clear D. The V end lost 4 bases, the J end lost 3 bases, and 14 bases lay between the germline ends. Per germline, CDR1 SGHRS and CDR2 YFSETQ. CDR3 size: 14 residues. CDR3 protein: CASSAVGPNYEQYF. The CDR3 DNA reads TGCGCCAGCAGCGCCGTCGGACCCAACTACGAGCAGTACTTC.

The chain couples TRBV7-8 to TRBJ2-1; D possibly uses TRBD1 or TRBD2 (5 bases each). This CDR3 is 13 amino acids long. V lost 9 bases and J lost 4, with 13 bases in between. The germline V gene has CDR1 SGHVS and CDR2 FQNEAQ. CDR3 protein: CASTRGLYNEQFF. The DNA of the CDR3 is TGTGCCAGTACGAGGGGCCTTTACAATGAGCAGTTCTTC.

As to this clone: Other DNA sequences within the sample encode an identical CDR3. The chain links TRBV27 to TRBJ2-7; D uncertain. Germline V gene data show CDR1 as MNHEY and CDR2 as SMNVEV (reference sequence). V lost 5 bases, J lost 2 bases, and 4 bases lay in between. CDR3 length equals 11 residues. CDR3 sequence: CASSLTYEQYF. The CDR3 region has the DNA TGTGCCAGCAGTCTAACCTACGAGCAGTACTTC.

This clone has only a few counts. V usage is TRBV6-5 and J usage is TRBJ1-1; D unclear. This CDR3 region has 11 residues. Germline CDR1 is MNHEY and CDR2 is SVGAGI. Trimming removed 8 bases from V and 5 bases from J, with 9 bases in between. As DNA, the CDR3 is TGTGCCAGCGGGTCGGGGACTGAAGCTTTCTTT. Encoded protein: CASGSGTEAFF.

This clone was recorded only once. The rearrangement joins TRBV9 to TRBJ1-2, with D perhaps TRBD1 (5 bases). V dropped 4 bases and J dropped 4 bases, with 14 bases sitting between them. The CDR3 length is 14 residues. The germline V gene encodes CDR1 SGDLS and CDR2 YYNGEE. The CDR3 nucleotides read TGTGCCAGCAGCCTTGGGACGGGCCTCTATGGCTACACCTTC. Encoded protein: CASSLGTGLYGYTF. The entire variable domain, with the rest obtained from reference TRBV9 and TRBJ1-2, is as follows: DSGVTQTPKHLITATGQRVTLRCSPRSGDLSVYWYQQSLDQGLQFLIQYYNGEERAKGNILERFSAQQFPDLHSELNLSSLELGDSALYFCASSLGTGLYGYTFGSGTRLTVV.

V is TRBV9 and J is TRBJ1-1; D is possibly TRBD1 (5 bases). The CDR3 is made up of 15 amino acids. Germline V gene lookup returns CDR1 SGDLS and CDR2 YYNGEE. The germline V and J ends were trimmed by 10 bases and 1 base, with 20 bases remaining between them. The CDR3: CAGHPPQGANTEAFF. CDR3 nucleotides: TGTGCCGGGCACCCCCCCCAAGGGGCGAACACTGAAGCTTTCTTT.

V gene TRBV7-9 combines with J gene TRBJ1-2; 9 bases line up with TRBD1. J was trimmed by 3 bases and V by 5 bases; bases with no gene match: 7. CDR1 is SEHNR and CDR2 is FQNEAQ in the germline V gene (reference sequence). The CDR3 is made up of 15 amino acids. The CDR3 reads CASSIYRGHDYGYTF. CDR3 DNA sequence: TGTGCCAGCAGCATCTACAGGGGGCACGACTATGGCTACACCTTC.

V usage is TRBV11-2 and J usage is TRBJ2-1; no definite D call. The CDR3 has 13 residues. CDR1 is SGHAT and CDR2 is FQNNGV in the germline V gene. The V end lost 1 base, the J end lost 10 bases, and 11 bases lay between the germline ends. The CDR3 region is CASSLAVRWEQFF. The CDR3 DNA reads TGTGCCAGCAGCTTAGCCGTCCGCTGGGAGCAGTTCTTC.

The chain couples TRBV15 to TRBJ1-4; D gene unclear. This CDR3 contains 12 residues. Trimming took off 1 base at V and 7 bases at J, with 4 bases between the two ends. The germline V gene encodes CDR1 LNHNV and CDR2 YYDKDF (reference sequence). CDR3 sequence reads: CATSRGTEKLFF. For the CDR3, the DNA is TGTGCCACCAGCAGAGGAACTGAAAAACTGTTTTTT.

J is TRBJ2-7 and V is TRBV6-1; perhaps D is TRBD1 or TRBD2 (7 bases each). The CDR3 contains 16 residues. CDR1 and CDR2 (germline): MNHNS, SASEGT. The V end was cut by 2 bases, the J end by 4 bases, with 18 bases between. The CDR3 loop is CASSEHWGGGRYEQYF. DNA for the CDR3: TGTGCCAGCAGTGAACACTGGGGAGGGGGCAGGTACGAGCAGTACTTC.

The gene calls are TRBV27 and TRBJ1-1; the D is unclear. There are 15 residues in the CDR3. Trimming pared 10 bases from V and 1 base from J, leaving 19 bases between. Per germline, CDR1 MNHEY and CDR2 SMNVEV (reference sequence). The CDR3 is CATFETSSENTEAFF. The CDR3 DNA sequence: TGTGCCACTTTCGAGACCAGCTCCGAGAACACTGAAGCTTTCTTT.

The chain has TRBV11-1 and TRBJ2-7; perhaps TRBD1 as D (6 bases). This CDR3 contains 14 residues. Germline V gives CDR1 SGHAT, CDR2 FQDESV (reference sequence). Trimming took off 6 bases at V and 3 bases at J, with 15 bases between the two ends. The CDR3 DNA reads TGTGCCAGCAGTCCCCGACAGGAAATCTACGAGCAGTACTTC. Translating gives CASSPRQEIYEQYF.